Below, one T cell receptor (beta chain) is given with its context. Amplified TCR beta CDR3 regions derived from RNA transcripts. In the first-round RT-PCR of the TCR CDR3, the HTBI primer set was used. TCRdb fed the multiplex PCR reads into MiXCR, producing one record per CDR3 protein. The sample lists fewer than 300,000 distinct CDR3 sequences; around a quarter were seen once. This specimen belongs to a study of T cells in Graves' hyperthyroidism and ophthalmopathy. Hyperthyroidism, newly diagnosed and lasting under 2 months, affected patients aged 18 to 65. A patient was excluded if there was uncontrolled infection, other autoimmune disease, pregnancy or lactation. Blood was drawn at first hyperthyroidism diagnosis, before any ophthalmopathy symptoms. Looked up from germline, CDR1 is SGHTA and CDR2 is FQGNSA. The CDR3 sequence is 13 residues long. Trimming took 5 bases from V and 10 from J, leaving 15 bases between them.

Material for sequencing was blood. The receptor's source is a man in his forties with Graves' hyperthyroidism that later progressed to Graves' ophthalmopathy. This chain uses TRBV7-2 with TRBJ2-4, with D possibly being TRBD1 (6 bases). The CDR3 loop is CASSPDYTGIQYF. In nucleotides, the CDR3 is TGTGCCAGCAGCCCTGACTACACAGGGATTCAGTACTTC.